This TCR beta chain was observed in a study of cytomegalovirus exposure and HLA in healthy donors. Study results and caveats: The authors later found HLA-associated TCR beta chains more clonally expanded than equally common others. A later analysis reportedly found that, within productive TCRs, an Asian-associated ancestry cluster had fewer N-insertions than the mean observed across the approximately 660 donors.

PCR employed 60 Vbeta and 13 Jbeta primers. Assay used: immunoSEQ multiplex PCR; TCRdb lists only in-frame clones, some missing. The sample holds just over 150,000 clones, 80% seen once. A note on this clone: Antigen unknown.

The germline gives CDR1 ENHRY, CDR2 SYGVKD. V shed 7 bases and J 4 bases; nucleotides not matched to a gene: 11. This CDR3 contains 15 residues. Sequencing was carried out using PBMCs. The receptor's source is a male donor in good health and CMV-seropositive. The chain is built from TRBV10-3 and TRBJ1-2; 8 bases align to TRBD1. The CDR3 DNA is TGTGCCATCATCGGACAGGGAGTAGGGGTCTATGGCTACACCTTC. It encodes CAIIGQGVGVYGYTF.